The next 6 T cell receptor beta chains were all read from a single sample in a study of identical twins. TCRdb passed the 5' RACE reads through MiXCR, listing each CDR3 protein once. The data hold around 470,000 distinct CDR3 sequences, with 14% observed a single time. These records were also assigned to another study, of yellow fever vaccine responses in identical twins.

The sample comprised CD4+ T cells sorted from blood. These receptors were obtained from a woman aged 18-29 years in good health.

V gene TRBV7-8 combines with J gene TRBJ2-7; the D is unclear. Germline V CDR1 and CDR2: SGHVS, FQNEAQ. The CDR3 extends over 14 amino acids. Between the trimmed V and J ends, which lost 2 bases and 2 bases, there was a span of 10 bases. CDR3 sequence: CASSLYWVTYEQYF. In DNA, the CDR3 is TGTGCCAGCAGCTTATATTGGGTGACCTACGAGCAGTACTTC.

This clonotype was counted only a few times. This rearrangement joins TRBV2 to TRBJ2-6; the D gene is possibly TRBD2 (6 bases). The CDR3 spans 16 residues. V was pared by 4 bases and J by 1 base, with 11 bases between. CDR1 is SNHLY, CDR2 FYNNEI, per germline. In nucleotides, the CDR3 is TGTGCCAGCAGTGGGGGGACTCTGTCTGGGGCCAACGTCCTGACTTTC. Translated: CASSGGTLSGANVLTF.

In its sample, this clonotype was seen a few times. The V call is TRBV6-2 or TRBV6-3, the J call TRBJ2-1; TRBD1 matches 7 bases. The CDR3 covers 15 residues. Germline V gene lookup returns CDR1 MNHEY and CDR2 SVGEGT. The V and J ends lost 3 bases and 6 bases, in that order; junction bases with no gene match: 8. CDR3 coding DNA: TGTGCCAGCAGTTATCGAATTAACAGGGGCAATGAGCAGTTCTTC. This gives the protein CASSYRINRGNEQFF.

The chain links TRBV9 to TRBJ2-1; 8 bases are shared with TRBD2. V lost 0 bases to trimming and J lost 13 bases; unmatched junction nucleotides: 6. This CDR3 region has 13 residues. CDR1 is SGDLS and CDR2 is YYNGEE in the germline V gene. CDR3 DNA: TGTGCCAGCAGCGTAGATCCGGGAGGGGCTCAGTTCTTC. This gives the protein CASSVDPGGAQFF.

The CDR3 loop is CASSFPTGAYNEQFF. CDR3 in DNA: TGTGCCAGCAGTTTCCCGACCGGAGCCTACAATGAGCAGTTCTTC. V usage is TRBV12-3 or TRBV12-4 and J usage is TRBJ2-1; no firm D call. There are 15 residues in the CDR3. V was trimmed by 3 bases and J by 2 bases, leaving 11 bases between them.

This clonotype was counted between two and nine times. The V and J genes are TRBV3-1 and TRBJ2-1; no clear D. This CDR3 has 11 residues. V dropped 6 bases and J dropped 9 bases, with 9 bases sitting between them. Looked up from germline, CDR1 is LGHDT and CDR2 is YNNKEL (reference sequence). CDR3 region: CASSHGAEQFF. Written as DNA, the CDR3 is TGTGCCAGCAGTCATGGAGCTGAGCAGTTCTTC.